Following are 17 T cell receptor beta chains from one sample sequenced in a study of post-analysis software for immune sequencing data. Study-level findings and limits: Compared with controls, patients had more of about 5 TRBV segments, including TRBV5-6, TRBV5-1 and TRBV20-1.

The TCR beta cDNA libraries carried unique molecular identifiers. One entry per CDR3 protein, called by TCRdb with MiXCR from the PCR reads. The sample holds around 500,000 distinct CDR3 sequences, around 31% seen once. These receptors have no identified antigens. The sequenced material came from blood. The origin of the receptors is a girl aged 2 to 17 with multiple sclerosis.

This clonotype was counted a few times. This rearrangement joins TRBV5-1 to TRBJ2-3, with D perhaps TRBD1 or TRBD2 (5 bases each). V was clipped by 3 bases and J by 2 bases, with 10 bases between them. Germline V lookup: CDR1 SGHRS, CDR2 YFSETQ. CDR3 size: 14 residues. The CDR3 reads CASSSGDLTDTQYF. The CDR3 DNA reads as TGCGCCAGCAGCTCCGGGGACCTCACAGATACGCAGTATTTT.

This chain links TRBV27 with TRBJ2-3; D is possibly TRBD1 (5 bases). CDR1 is MNHEY and CDR2 is SMNVEV in the germline V gene (reference sequence). The CDR3 is 17 residues long. The V gene lost 2 bases and the J gene lost 5 bases, with 20 bases spanning the gap. CDR3 coding DNA: TGTGCCAGCAGTTTAATCCAGGGCCGGCTATTACGAGATACGCAGTATTTT. Protein product: CASSLIQGRLLRDTQYF.

The chain links TRBV20-1 to TRBJ1-2, with 9 nucleotides matching TRBD1. CDR3 length equals 13 residues. V lost 3 bases and J lost 7; bases outside the gene matches: 6. Per germline, CDR1 DFQATT and CDR2 SNEGSKA (reference sequence). The CDR3 sequence is CSASKGQGFGYTF. For the CDR3, the DNA is TGCAGTGCTAGTAAGGGACAGGGATTTGGCTACACCTTC.

This clonotype was seen more than once but under ten times. This chain uses TRBV3-1 with TRBJ2-5; perhaps TRBD2 as D (6 bases). CDR1 and CDR2 from the germline V gene are LGHDT and YNNKEL (reference sequence). V was pared by 0 bases and J by 1 base, with 9 bases between. There are 15 residues in the CDR3. The CDR3 sequence is CASSQEGGVQETQYF. The CDR3 DNA follows: TGTGCCAGCAGCCAAGAGGGAGGCGTCCAAGAGACCCAGTACTTC.

This CDR3 reads CASTGPGEQYF. The CDR3 nucleotides read TGTGCCAGCACCGGACCGGGTGAGCAGTACTTC. The chain uses TRBV6-2 or TRBV6-3 and TRBJ2-7, with D unresolved. V was trimmed by 7 bases and J by 7 bases, leaving 11 bases between them. The CDR3 covers 11 residues. Germline values: CDR1 MNHEY, CDR2 SVGEGT.

V usage is TRBV5-1 and J usage is TRBJ2-7, with 7 nucleotides matching TRBD2. The CDR3 consists of 15 residues. Looked up from germline, CDR1 is SGHRS and CDR2 is YFSETQ. The J segment lost 2 bases and the V segment lost 4 bases, leaving 9 bases of the junction unmatched. The CDR3 loop reads CASSPARGTTYEQYF. In DNA form, the CDR3 reads TGCGCCAGCAGCCCGGCGCGGGGGACGACCTACGAGCAGTACTTC.

There are a few counts of this clonotype. This sequence joins TRBV28 and TRBJ1-1; D call uncertain. This CDR3 is built from 10 residues. V shed 10 bases and J shed 9 bases, with 12 bases lying between them. Germline values: CDR1 MDHEN, CDR2 SYDVKM. This chain's CDR3 is CATTTGKAFF. The CDR3 coding sequence is TGTGCCACGACAACCGGGAAAGCTTTCTTT.

This clonotype has a count of ten or more. The chain employs TRBV5-1 and TRBJ2-7, with D possibly TRBD2 on 6 matching bases. In germline, CDR1 is SGHRS, CDR2 YFSETQ. V lost 0 bases and J 3 bases, leaving 10 bases between the germline ends. The CDR3 length is 14 residues. In DNA, the CDR3 is TGCGCCAGCAGCTTGGAAGGAGGGGACTACGAGCAGTACTTC. This codes for CASSLEGGDYEQYF.

The chain uses TRBV29-1 and TRBJ2-3; D not certain. CDR3 length: 13 residues. V lost 5 bases and J 4 bases, leaving 13 bases between the germline ends. The germline gives CDR1 SQVTM, CDR2 ANQGSEA. The CDR3 reads CSVSDIYSDTQYF. The DNA of the CDR3 is TGCAGCGTTAGCGACATCTACTCAGATACGCAGTATTTT.

Comment on this clonotype: A much larger clone lies one base from this, so it may be a read error. V gene TRBV12-3 or TRBV12-4 combines with J gene TRBJ2-3, with D unclear. V dropped 5 bases and J dropped 15 bases, with 24 bases sitting between them. The CDR3 totals 14 residues. The CDR3 protein is CASSRTVTADTEYF. CDR3 nucleotides: TGTGCCAGCAGTCGCACAGTTACCGCAGATACGGAATATTTT.

The rearrangement joins TRBV5-1 to TRBJ2-3; D might be TRBD1 or TRBD2, each matching 6 bases. Germline V CDR1 and CDR2: SGHRS, YFSETQ. Between the trimmed V and J ends, which lost 0 bases and 4 bases, there was a span of 9 bases. This CDR3 is 14 amino acids long. The CDR3, as DNA: TGCGCCAGCAGCTTGGACAGGGAGGCAGATACGCAGTATTTT. Encoded protein: CASSLDREADTQYF. Using reference TRBV5-1 and TRBJ2-3 for the parts outside the CDR3, the full variable domain is KAGVTQTPRYLIKTRGQQVTLSCSPISGHRSVSWYQQTPGQGLQFLFEYFSETQRNKGNFPGRFSGRQFSNSRSEMNVSTLELGDSALYLCASSLDREADTQYFGPGTRLTVL.

This clonotype has more than one count but fewer than ten. The V call is TRBV20-1, the J call TRBJ2-3; D is perhaps TRBD1 (6 bases). The CDR3 covers 18 residues. Germline CDR1 reads DFQATT; CDR2 reads SNEGSKA (reference sequence). Trimming removed 3 bases at V and 7 bases at J, with 29 bases between. The DNA for the CDR3 is TGCAGTGCTAGGGGTGTCCGTCGTTCAGGGGTCCGGTTGAATACGCAGTATTTT. As protein: CSARGVRRSGVRLNTQYF.

The chain has TRBV7-8 and TRBJ2-3, with D perhaps given as TRBD1 or TRBD2 (5 bases each). The CDR3 runs to 16 residues. V was pared by 7 bases and J by 2 bases, with 19 bases between. CDR1 is SGHVS, CDR2 FQNEAQ, per germline. The chain's CDR3 is CASTSLPAGATDTQYF. For the CDR3, the DNA is TGTGCCAGCACCTCCCTCCCGGCCGGGGCCACAGATACGCAGTATTTT.

There are many counts of this clonotype. The chain couples TRBV6-5 to TRBJ1-2; 10 nucleotides align to TRBD1. J lost 6 bases, V lost 6 bases, and 4 bases had no gene match. Per germline, CDR1 MNHEY and CDR2 SVGAGI. The CDR3 extends over 13 amino acids. The CDR3 bases are TGTGCCAGCAGCCGGGGGACAGGGGATGGCTACACCTTC. This encodes CASSRGTGDGYTF.

This chain connects TRBV5-1 to TRBJ1-2; 7 nucleotides line up with TRBD1. V gave up 3 bases and J gave up 5 bases; unmatched junction bases: 10. The CDR3 consists of 15 residues. Germline V gives CDR1 SGHRS, CDR2 YFSETQ. Here the CDR3 reads CASSSLEGQNYGYTF. In nucleotides, the CDR3 is TGCGCCAGCAGCTCATTGGAGGGACAGAATTATGGCTACACCTTC.

The chain combines TRBV28 with TRBJ1-4; D gene uncertain. In germline, CDR1 is MDHEN, CDR2 SYDVKM. V was clipped by 5 bases and J by 12 bases, with 13 bases between them. This CDR3 comprises 12 residues. The CDR3 spells CASSAECRQLFF. The CDR3 DNA reads TGTGCCAGCAGTGCGGAATGCAGACAACTGTTTTTT.

The chain carries TRBV9 and TRBJ2-5; TRBD2 might be the D (5 bases). The CDR3 is 13 residues long. Trimming took 1 base from V and 7 from J, leaving 11 bases between them. Germline V gene data show CDR1 as SGDLS and CDR2 as YYNGEE. CDR3 loop: CASSVSGEGTQYF. The CDR3 nucleotides are TGTGCCAGCAGCGTATCAGGCGAGGGGACCCAGTACTTC.